Listed below are T cell receptor beta chains from one sample, sequenced in a study of Ad26.COV2.S vaccination and SARS-CoV-2 variants. Sequenced by immunoSEQ multiplex PCR; TCRdb stores in-frame clones only, minus some. The table has about 350,000 clones, approximately 86% seen once; the top ten hold approximately 11%. The sequencing used peripheral blood, collected in a trial of Ad26.COV2.S vaccine versus placebo. The receptor source for this set is a person between 18 and 60 years old who received the Ad26.COV2.S COVID-19 vaccine or a placebo. CDR3s include the opening cysteine and the closing phenylalanine or tryptophan. A D gene is named only where the DNA matches it firmly. Part of the rows lack a size; the others show once, few, many or a class for expanded clones.

abundance	v_gene	d_gene	j_gene	CDR3nt	CDR3aa
.	TRBV5-1	.	TRBJ2-1	TGCGCCAGCTTCCTTGAGCCATCCTACAATGAGCAGTTCTTC	CASFLEPSYNEQFF
once	TRBV12-3/TRBV12-4	TRBD1	TRBJ1-2	TGTGCCAGCAGTTTATCGACAGGGGATGGCTACACCTTC	CASSLSTGDGYTF
.	TRBV20-1	TRBD1	TRBJ2-7	TGCAGTGCTACCGATGGACAGGGGAAGTACTTC	CSATDGQGKYF
once	TRBV13	.	TRBJ1-3	TGTGCCAGCAGCAATCCGGGACAATTGGGAAACACCATATATTTT	CASSNPGQLGNTIYF
.	TRBV18	.	TRBJ1-1	TGTGCCAGCGACAGTGGCCCTGTGAACACTGAAGCTTTCTTT	CASDSGPVNTEAFF
.	TRBV19	.	TRBJ1-2	TGTGCCAGTAGTCCCGGACGGGCTGGCGTATCTGGCTACACCTTC	CASSPGRAGVSGYTF
.	TRBV9	TRBD1	TRBJ1-4	TGTGCCAGCAGCGCCTCCGGGACAGGGGCTGAAAAACTGTTTTTT	CASSASGTGAEKLFF
.	TRBV7-3	.	TRBJ1-5	TGTGCCAGCAGCTCAACCCGGGTTCCGACTAATCAGCCCCAGCATTTT	CASSSTRVPTNQPQHF
.	TRBV7-9	TRBD2	TRBJ2-1	TGTGCCAGCAGCTTAACCTTAGCGGGAGAGTGGAGTTATGAGCAGTTCTTC	CASSLTLAGEWSYEQFF
once	TRBV5-1	.	TRBJ2-2	TGCGCCAGCAGCTTGACGGAGGGCCCGGGCACCGGGGAGCTGTTTTTT	CASSLTEGPGTGELFF
.	TRBV19	.	TRBJ1-5	TGTGCCAGTAGTGACAGAACCAATCAGCCCCAGCATTTT	CASSDRTNQPQHF
.	TRBV6-2/TRBV6-3	.	TRBJ2-7	TGTGCCAGCAGTTACCCGGGACGCCTCTACGAGCAGTACTTC	CASSYPGRLYEQYF
.	TRBV6-5	.	TRBJ1-2	TGTGCCAGCGGGGGGTACTATGGCTACACCTTC	CASGGYYGYTF
.	TRBV7-9	.	TRBJ1-2	TGTGCCAGCAGCCCGGAAAATGAGGGCTACACCTTC	CASSPENEGYTF
medium-sized	TRBV29-1	TRBD1	TRBJ1-2	TGCAGCGTTGAAGCGCCGGGACAGCCCCTCTATGGCTACACCTTC	CSVEAPGQPLYGYTF
.	TRBV4-3	TRBD2	TRBJ2-3	TGCGCCAGCAGCCAAGAGCAAGCGGGGGTGATAGATACGCAGTATTTT	CASSQEQAGVIDTQYF
.	TRBV27	.	TRBJ2-7	TGTGCCAGCAGTTTAGTCCGGGGCAGGAGCTACGAGCAGTACTTC	CASSLVRGRSYEQYF
once	TRBV7-2	.	TRBJ1-5	TGTGCCAGCAGCCAAAGGACGGTCTGGGAGAATCAGCCCCAGCATTTT	CASSQRTVWENQPQHF
.	TRBV7-2	.	TRBJ2-3	TGTGCCAGCAGCTTTCTTCTCCAACGGGACACAGATACGCAGTATTTT	CASSFLLQRDTDTQYF
.	TRBV20-1	TRBD1	TRBJ2-7	TGCAGTGCCAAGACAGGGGCGGCGTACTTC	CSAKTGAAYF
.	TRBV20-1	.	TRBJ2-1	TGCAGTGCTAGGGACTTTTATGAGCAGTTCTTC	CSARDFYEQFF
few	TRBV3-1/TRBV3-2	TRBD2	TRBJ2-1	TGTGCCAGCAGCCCCGGACTAGCCCCCCGCGGCAATTTCTTC	CASSPGLAPRGNFF
few	TRBV28	.	TRBJ1-1	TGTGCCAGCAGTTTGTCAGGGTACACTGAAGCTTTCTTT	CASSLSGYTEAFF
once	TRBV19	TRBD1	TRBJ1-1	TGTGCCAGTAGTATTAGGGGGCACGACACTGAAGCTTTCTTT	CASSIRGHDTEAFF
.	TRBV28	TRBD2	TRBJ2-7	TGTGCCAGCAGTTTCCGACTAGCGGGGTCCTACGAGCAGTACTTC	CASSFRLAGSYEQYF
.	TRBV7-2	.	TRBJ2-7	TGTGCCAGCACCATCGCTTCGGGGACTTACACCTACGAGCAGTACTTC	CASTIASGTYTYEQYF
.	TRBV19	TRBD1	TRBJ1-6	TGTGCCAGTAGATCGGGACAGGGGGATTCACCCCTCCACTTT	CASRSGQGDSPLHF
.	TRBV6-2/TRBV6-3	TRBD2	TRBJ2-5	TGTGCCAGCAGTTACCTACCGGGACTAGCGGGGGTGCAAGAGACCCAGTACTTC	CASSYLPGLAGVQETQYF
.	TRBV6-5	.	TRBJ2-7	TGTGCCAGCAGGTACCGGGACCTTCCCTACGAGCAGTACTTC	CASRYRDLPYEQYF
.	TRBV3-1/TRBV3-2	TRBD2	TRBJ2-1	TGTGCCACCAAGACGGGAGGTTACAATGAGCAGTTCTTC	CATKTGGYNEQFF
.	TRBV3-1/TRBV3-2	.	TRBJ2-6	TGTGCCAGCAGCCCTTGGGGGGAATCTGGGGCCAACGTCCTGACTTTC	CASSPWGESGANVLTF
.	TRBV30	.	TRBJ1-3	TGTGCCTGGAGTATTGGTAGCTCTGGAAACACCATATATTTT	CAWSIGSSGNTIYF
.	TRBV18	.	TRBJ1-1	TGTGCCAGCTCACCAGGTACGGTAAGGGGCACTGAAGCTTTCTTT	CASSPGTVRGTEAFF
.	TRBV7-6	.	TRBJ2-1	TGTGCCAGCAGCTTAGGCGGGGTCAATGAGCAGTTCTTC	CASSLGGVNEQFF
.	TRBV7-2	.	TRBJ2-2	TGTGCCAGCAGCTTAGCCTCCCCGGGTACCGGGGAGCTGTTTTTT	CASSLASPGTGELFF
.	TRBV7-2	TRBD2	TRBJ2-1	TGTGCCAGCAGCTTCTCGGGACTAGCCTACAATGAGCAGTTCTTC	CASSFSGLAYNEQFF
once	TRBV30	.	TRBJ1-1	TGTGCCTGGGTGAGACGGGGATGGGACACTGAAGCTTTCTTT	CAWVRRGWDTEAFF
.	TRBV5-1	TRBD1	TRBJ1-4	TGCGCCAGCAGCTTGGAGGCTTGGGGACAGGGGTATGAAAAACTGTTTTTT	CASSLEAWGQGYEKLFF
.	TRBV6-5	.	TRBJ2-3	TGTGCCAGCAGTTTCCGGACAGACCCTAGCACAGATACGCAGTATTTT	CASSFRTDPSTDTQYF
.	TRBV19	.	TRBJ1-5	TGTGCCAGTAGTATGATGTTTAGCAATCAGCCCCAGCATTTT	CASSMMFSNQPQHF
.	TRBV5-8	TRBD1	TRBJ2-7	TGTGCCACCCTGGACAGGGAAAGCTACGAGCAGTACTTC	CATLDRESYEQYF
.	TRBV28	TRBD1	TRBJ2-2	TGTGCCAGCAGTTTGCACAGGGGTTTAATTGCGGACACCGGGGAGCTGTTTTTT	CASSLHRGLIADTGELFF
.	TRBV28	.	TRBJ2-1	TGTGCCAGCAGTCCCTCCCTAAGGCGGTATGAGCAGTTCTTC	CASSPSLRRYEQFF
.	TRBV5-5	TRBD1	TRBJ1-6	TGTGCCAGCAGCTTCGGAGGGGGCGCGGATTCACCCCTCCACTTT	CASSFGGGADSPLHF
.	TRBV6-5	.	TRBJ1-1	TGTGCCAGCAGAGCAGGGCTCACTGAAGCTTTCTTT	CASRAGLTEAFF
once	TRBV2	.	TRBJ1-5	TGTGCCAGCAGGGAGGGCGCTCATAGCAATCAGCCCCAGCATTTT	CASREGAHSNQPQHF
.	TRBV5-1	.	TRBJ2-1	TGCGCCAGCAGCTTGGAGGTAGCGGCCTACAATGAGCAGTTCTTC	CASSLEVAAYNEQFF
.	TRBV24-1	.	TRBJ2-2	TGTGCCACCAGTAAGATGGGGATCGGCACCGGGGAGCTGTTTTTT	CATSKMGIGTGELFF
.	TRBV6-5	.	TRBJ2-7	TGTGCCAGCAGTTACTTTCAGTACTACGAGCAGTACTTC	CASSYFQYYEQYF
.	TRBV21-1	.	TRBJ2-7	TGTGCCAGCAGCTTAAGGGATCTTGGGCCCTACGAGCAGTACTTC	CASSLRDLGPYEQYF
few	TRBV18	TRBD1	TRBJ1-6	TGTGCCAGCTCGCGGGACAGGGTCGATTCACCCCTCCACTTT	CASSRDRVDSPLHF
.	TRBV28	.	TRBJ1-1	TGTGCCAGCAGCCCTCCCTGGGGCACTGAAGCTTTCTTT	CASSPPWGTEAFF
.	TRBV2	.	TRBJ1-1	TGTGCCAGCAGTTCTAATAGGAACACTGAAGCTTTCTTT	CASSSNRNTEAFF
once	TRBV7-2	.	TRBJ2-7	TGTGCCAGCAGATTTGAACCGGGTCAAGCCTACGAGCAGTACTTC	CASRFEPGQAYEQYF